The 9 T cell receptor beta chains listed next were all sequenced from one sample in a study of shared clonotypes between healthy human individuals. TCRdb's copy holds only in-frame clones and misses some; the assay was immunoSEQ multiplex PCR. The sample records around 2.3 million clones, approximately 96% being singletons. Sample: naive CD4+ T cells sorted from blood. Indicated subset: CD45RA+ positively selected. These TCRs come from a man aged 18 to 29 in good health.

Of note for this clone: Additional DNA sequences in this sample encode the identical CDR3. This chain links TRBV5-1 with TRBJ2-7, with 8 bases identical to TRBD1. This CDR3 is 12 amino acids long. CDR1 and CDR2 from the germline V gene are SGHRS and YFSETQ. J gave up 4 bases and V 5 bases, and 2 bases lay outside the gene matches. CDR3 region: CASSQGAYEQYF. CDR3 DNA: TGCGCCAGCAGTCAGGGGGCTTACGAGCAGTACTTC.

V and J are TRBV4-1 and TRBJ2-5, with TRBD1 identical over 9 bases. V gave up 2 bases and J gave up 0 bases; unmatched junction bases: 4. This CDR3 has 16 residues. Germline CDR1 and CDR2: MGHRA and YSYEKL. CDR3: CASSQRDREYQETQYF. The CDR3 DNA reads TGCGCCAGCAGCCAACGGGACAGGGAATACCAAGAGACCCAGTACTTC.

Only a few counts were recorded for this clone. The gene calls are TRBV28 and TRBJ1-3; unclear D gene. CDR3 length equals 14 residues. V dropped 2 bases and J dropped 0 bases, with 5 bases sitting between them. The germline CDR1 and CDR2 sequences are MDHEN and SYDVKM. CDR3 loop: CASSLLGSGNTIYF. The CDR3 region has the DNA TGTGCCAGCAGTTTACTAGGCTCTGGAAACACCATATATTTT.

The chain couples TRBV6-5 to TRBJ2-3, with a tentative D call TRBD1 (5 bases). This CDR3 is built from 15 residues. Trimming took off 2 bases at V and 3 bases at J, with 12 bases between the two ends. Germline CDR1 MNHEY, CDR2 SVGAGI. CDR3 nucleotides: TGTGCCAGCAGTTACAGTGCAGGGCAGACAGATACGCAGTATTTT. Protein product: CASSYSAGQTDTQYF.

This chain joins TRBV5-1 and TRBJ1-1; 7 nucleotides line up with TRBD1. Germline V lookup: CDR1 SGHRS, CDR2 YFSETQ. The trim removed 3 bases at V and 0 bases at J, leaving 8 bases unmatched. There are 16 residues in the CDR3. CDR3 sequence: CASSSTGARMNTEAFF. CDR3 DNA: TGCGCCAGCAGCTCAACAGGGGCAAGAATGAACACTGAAGCTTTCTTT.

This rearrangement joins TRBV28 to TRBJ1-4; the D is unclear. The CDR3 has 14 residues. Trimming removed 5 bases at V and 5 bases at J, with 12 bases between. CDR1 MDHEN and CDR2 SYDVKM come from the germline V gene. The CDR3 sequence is CASSLRWENEKLFF. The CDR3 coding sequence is TGTGCCAGCAGTCTCAGGTGGGAAAATGAAAAACTGTTTTTT.

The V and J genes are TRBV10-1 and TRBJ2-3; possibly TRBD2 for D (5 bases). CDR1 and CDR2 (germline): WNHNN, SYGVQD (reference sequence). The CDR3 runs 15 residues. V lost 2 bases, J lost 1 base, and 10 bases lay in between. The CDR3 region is CASSEEGLGTDTQYF. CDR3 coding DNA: TGCGCCAGCAGTGAGGAGGGCCTGGGCACAGATACGCAGTATTTT.

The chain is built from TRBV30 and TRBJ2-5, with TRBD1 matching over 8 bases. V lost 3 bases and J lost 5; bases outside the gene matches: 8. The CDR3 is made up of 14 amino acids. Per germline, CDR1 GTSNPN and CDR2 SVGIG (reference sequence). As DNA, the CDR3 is TGTGCCTGGAGAACCGCCGGACAGGGTGAGACCCAGTACTTC. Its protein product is CAWRTAGQGETQYF.

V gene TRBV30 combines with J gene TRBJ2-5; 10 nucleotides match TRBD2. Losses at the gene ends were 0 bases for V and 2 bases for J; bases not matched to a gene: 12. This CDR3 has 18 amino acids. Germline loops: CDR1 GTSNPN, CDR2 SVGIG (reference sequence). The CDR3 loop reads CAWSVLGGSGRTQETQYF. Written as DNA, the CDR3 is TGTGCCTGGAGTGTACTTGGAGGTAGCGGGAGGACGCAAGAGACCCAGTACTTC.